Listed here are 27 T cell receptor beta chains from one sample, sequenced in a study of T cell responses to AZD1222 COVID-19 vaccine. The assay was immunoSEQ multiplex PCR, and TCRdb's table has in-frame clones only and misses some. The sample consists of some 150,000 clones, 75% to 90% of them appearing once. Specimen: peripheral blood, collected on day 0 of MenACWY control vaccination. The receptor source for this set is an adult in good health.

The gene calls are TRBV18 and TRBJ1-4; no firm D call. The V and J ends lost 2 bases and 2 bases respectively, with 12 bases between them. The V gene's germline CDR1 is KGHSH and CDR2 LQKENI. The CDR3 has 16 residues. In DNA, the CDR3 is TGTGCCAGCTCACCAGGTCCGGCACGGACTAATGAAAAACTGTTTTTT. Translating gives CASSPGPARTNEKLFF.

A few counts support this clone. The rearrangement links TRBV12-3 or TRBV12-4 to TRBJ1-1; 7 nucleotides line up with TRBD1. This CDR3 has 13 amino acids. The V gene end was trimmed by 4 bases and the J gene end by 8 bases; junction bases not matched to a gene: 7. The CDR3 reads CASSSGQTAEAFF. The CDR3 region has the DNA TGTGCCAGCAGTTCGGGACAGACAGCGGAAGCTTTCTTT.

The genes are TRBV30 and TRBJ1-2, with D perhaps matching TRBD1 (6 bases). This CDR3 region has 13 residues. The V and J ends lost 3 bases and 4 bases respectively, with 12 bases between them. Germline V CDR1 and CDR2: GTSNPN, SVGIG (reference sequence). Here the CDR3 DNA reads TGTGCCTGGAGAGTAGGGGGATCCTATGGCTACACCTTC. The encoded protein is CAWRVGGSYGYTF.

The rearrangement links TRBV24-1 to TRBJ2-3; TRBD1 is a possible D gene (6 bases). Trimming pared 3 bases from V and 4 bases from J, leaving 7 bases between. In germline, CDR1 is KGHDR, CDR2 SFDVKD. The CDR3 consists of 13 residues. The CDR3 here is CATSDGQPDTQYF. The DNA for the CDR3 is TGTGCCACCAGTGATGGACAGCCAGATACGCAGTATTTT.

This clone appeared once. The CDR3 DNA reads TGCGCCAGCAGCCAAAAAGCAGGGCGGTACACAGATACGCAGTATTTT. This sequence encodes CASSQKAGRYTDTQYF. V and J are TRBV4-1 and TRBJ2-3; D is perhaps TRBD1 (5 bases). The V gene's germline CDR1 is MGHRA and CDR2 YSYEKL. The CDR3 sequence is 16 residues long. The V gene lost 2 bases and the J gene lost 2 bases, with 14 bases spanning the gap.

The V call is TRBV12-5, the J call TRBJ2-2, with a tentative D call TRBD1 (5 bases). The CDR3 totals 14 residues. Germline-derived CDR1 and CDR2 are LGHNT and FRNRAP. Trimming left V 8 bases short and J 2 bases short, with 12 bases between. The CDR3 sequence: CASSQGRNTGELFF. CDR3 DNA sequence: TGTGCTAGTTCGCAGGGAAGAAACACCGGGGAGCTGTTTTTT.

V is TRBV5-1 and J is TRBJ1-1; 10 positions agree with TRBD1. This CDR3 has 15 residues. Trimming took 2 bases from V and 5 from J; bases not matched to a gene: 6. Germline values: CDR1 SGHRS, CDR2 YFSETQ. The CDR3 DNA sequence: TGCGCCAGCAGCTTACGACAGGGGGCGGGTACTGAAGCTTTCTTT. Translation gives CASSLRQGAGTEAFF.

The V and J genes are TRBV4-1 and TRBJ1-1; no clear D. The CDR3 is 15 amino acids. Germline loops: CDR1 MGHRA, CDR2 YSYEKL. V was shortened by 1 base and J by 1 base, with 10 bases between the two germline ends. CDR3 in amino acids: CASSQGVKGNTEAFF. As DNA, the CDR3 is TGCGCCAGCAGCCAAGGAGTTAAGGGGAACACTGAAGCTTTCTTT.

The chain joins TRBV5-4 to TRBJ1-6; 12 bases map to TRBD1. The germline CDR1 and CDR2 sequences are SGHNT and YYREEE (reference sequence). The CDR3 is 15 amino acids. V lost 2 bases and J lost 9; bases outside the gene matches: 3. The chain's CDR3 is CASSFPGQGASPLHF. CDR3 DNA sequence: TGTGCCAGCAGCTTTCCGGGACAGGGGGCTTCACCCCTCCACTTT.

The chain combines TRBV7-2 with TRBJ1-1, with TRBD1 as a possible D gene (6 bases). Germline loops: CDR1 SGHTA, CDR2 FQGNSA. The V gene lost 4 bases and the J gene lost 0 bases, with 12 bases spanning the gap. The CDR3 loop spans 15 amino acids. CDR3 DNA sequence: TGTGCCAGCAGCTCCCGGACAGCAATGAACACTGAAGCTTTCTTT. Translating gives CASSSRTAMNTEAFF.

The chain is built from TRBV7-6 and TRBJ2-7, with D possibly being TRBD2 (5 bases). Germline loops: CDR1 SGHVS, CDR2 FNYEAQ. CDR3 length: 16 residues. The V end lost 5 bases, the J end lost 0 bases, and 17 bases lay between the germline ends. The chain's CDR3 is CASSPSTLGSSYEQYF. Written as DNA, the CDR3 is TGTGCCAGCAGCCCATCCACTTTGGGGAGCTCCTACGAGCAGTACTTC.

CDR3 in amino acids: CASSRSGIQETQYF. In DNA form, the CDR3 reads TGTGCCAGCAGCCGAAGTGGGATTCAGGAGACCCAGTACTTC. The chain carries TRBV25-1 and TRBJ2-5; D gene uncertain. Germline V gives CDR1 MGHDK, CDR2 SYGVNS. V shed 6 bases and J shed 5 bases, with 16 bases lying between them. The length of the CDR3 is 14 residues.

This clone was found once. The chain links TRBV3-1 (or the pseudogene TRBV3-2) to TRBJ1-5; no firm D call. The CDR3 consists of 14 residues. Deletions cut 6 bases from V and 2 bases from J, with 11 bases between. Per germline, CDR1 LGHDT and CDR2 YNNKEL (reference sequence). This chain's CDR3 is CASSLMAGNQPQHF. CDR3 nucleotide sequence: TGTGCCAGCAGTCTGATGGCGGGCAATCAGCCCCAGCATTTT.

The DNA of the CDR3 is TGTGCCAGCAGTTACGGACAGGGCCGAAACACCATATATTTT. As protein: CASSYGQGRNTIYF. The rearrangement links TRBV6-5 to TRBJ1-3; 8 nucleotides match TRBD1. The CDR3 loop spans 14 amino acids. With 2 bases clipped from V and 5 bases from J, the junction kept 2 bases outside the gene matches. The germline gives CDR1 MNHEY, CDR2 SVGAGI.

The genes are TRBV5-6 and TRBJ2-3; 11 bases map to TRBD2. CDR1 is SGHDT and CDR2 is YYEEEE in the germline V gene. V lost 4 bases, J lost 0 bases, and 7 bases stayed unmatched. The CDR3 contains 17 residues. In DNA, the CDR3 is TGTGCCAGCAGCGCGCTTAGCGGGGGGGCTAGCACAGATACGCAGTATTTT. This sequence encodes CASSALSGGASTDTQYF.

The chain couples TRBV7-9 to TRBJ1-3; no definite D call. The CDR3 sequence is 15 residues long. V gave up 4 bases and J gave up 1 base, with 11 bases separating them. Looked up from germline, CDR1 is SEHNR and CDR2 is FQNEAQ (reference sequence). The CDR3 reads CASSYRTESGNTIYF. The DNA for the CDR3 is TGTGCCAGCAGCTATCGGACTGAGTCTGGAAACACCATATATTTT.

The genes are TRBV29-1 and TRBJ1-4, with TRBD1 identical over 9 bases. The V and J ends lost 7 bases and 8 bases, in that order; junction bases with no gene match: 20. CDR3 length: 17 residues. The germline gives CDR1 SQVTM, CDR2 ANQGSEA. The chain's CDR3 is CSAVGGAGQGSREKLFF. CDR3 coding DNA: TGCAGCGCCGTGGGGGGCGCTGGACAGGGGAGTCGCGAAAAACTGTTTTTT.

The chain is built from TRBV2 and TRBJ1-1; tentatively, D is TRBD1 (5 bases). CDR1 SNHLY and CDR2 FYNNEI come from the germline V gene. Trimming took 4 bases from V and 4 from J, leaving 16 bases between them. The CDR3 is 15 residues long. Written as DNA, the CDR3 is TGTGCCAGCAGTGTCGGCGGGGCAATGGGCACTGAAGCTTTCTTT. Protein sequence: CASSVGGAMGTEAFF.

This chain joins TRBV7-9 and TRBJ1-3, with D hard to call. This CDR3 spans 13 amino acids. Trimming left V 6 bases short and J 0 bases short, with 6 bases between. In germline, CDR1 is SEHNR, CDR2 FQNEAQ (reference sequence). CDR3 nucleotides: TGTGCCAGCAGAAGGGACTCTGGAAACACCATATATTTT. It codes for CASRRDSGNTIYF.

The rearrangement joins TRBV6-5 to TRBJ2-2; 7 nucleotides line up with TRBD1. V gave up 6 bases and J gave up 6 bases; unmatched junction bases: 7. CDR3 length: 14 amino acids. Germline V gives CDR1 MNHEY, CDR2 SVGAGI. CDR3 DNA sequence: TGTGCCAGCAGATACAGGGGTATTGCCGGGGAGCTGTTTTTT. It translates to CASRYRGIAGELFF.

CDR3 sequence: CASSMKRDRGAREQFF. The CDR3 DNA follows: TGTGCCAGTAGTATGAAGAGGGACAGGGGGGCCCGTGAGCAGTTCTTC. The chain links TRBV19 to TRBJ2-1, with 11 bases lining up with TRBD1. Trimming at V came to 3 bases and at J to 9 bases, leaving 10 bases not matched to a gene. The CDR3 spans 16 residues. The germline CDR1 and CDR2 sequences are LNHDA and SQIVND (reference sequence).

This chain connects TRBV6-4 to TRBJ1-2, with a weak D call TRBD1 (5 bases). Germline CDR1 reads MRHNA; CDR2 reads SNTAGT. The ends were cut back, 5 bases at V and 8 bases at J, with 15 bases in the middle. CDR3 length equals 13 residues. In DNA form, the CDR3 reads TGTGCCAGCAGTCCGGGAGGAGCAGGGGGCTACACCTTC. It specifies CASSPGGAGGYTF.

The chain uses TRBV6-5 and TRBJ1-1; no definite D call. The V gene's germline CDR1 is MNHEY and CDR2 SVGAGI. This CDR3 region has 13 residues. Between the trimmed V and J ends, which lost 0 bases and 4 bases, there was a span of 6 bases. CDR3 in amino acids: CASSYSAATEAFF. The CDR3 DNA reads TGTGCCAGCAGTTACTCGGCCGCCACTGAAGCTTTCTTT.

The chain combines TRBV19 with TRBJ2-1; D gene unclear. Germline CDR1 and CDR2: LNHDA and SQIVND (reference sequence). This CDR3 has 13 amino acids. Trimming took off 3 bases at V and 3 bases at J, with 6 bases between the two ends. CDR3 sequence reads: CASSMVNYNEQFF. DNA of the CDR3: TGTGCCAGTAGTATGGTCAACTACAATGAGCAGTTCTTC. The entire variable domain, with the rest obtained from reference TRBV19 and TRBJ2-1, is as follows: DGGITQSPKYLFRKEGQNVTLSCEQNLNHDAMYWYRQDPGQGLRLIYYSQIVNDFQKGDIAEGYSVSREKKESFPLTVTSAQKNPTAFYLCASSMVNYNEQFFGPGTRLTVL.

The chain is built from TRBV18 and TRBJ1-2; the D is unclear. The CDR3 contains 13 residues. Germline CDR1 and CDR2: KGHSH and LQKENI. Deletions cut 3 bases from V and 6 bases from J, with 11 bases between. CDR3 loop: CASSPSLFDGYTF. In nucleotides, the CDR3 is TGTGCCAGCTCACCCTCCCTATTTGATGGCTACACCTTC.

The chain recombines TRBV4-2 with TRBJ2-1; unclear D gene. Germline loops: CDR1 LGHNA, CDR2 YNFKEQ. The length of the CDR3 is 15 residues. Trimming cost V 0 bases and J 3 bases, with 9 bases left between them. In DNA form, the CDR3 reads TGTGCCAGCAGCCAAGATACGCCGAGCTACAATGAGCAGTTCTTC. It encodes CASSQDTPSYNEQFF.

This clone was picked up a small number of times. The rearrangement links TRBV5-4 to TRBJ2-3; 13 nucleotides line up with TRBD2. The V segment lost 4 bases and the J segment 2 bases; nucleotides outside the gene matches: 7. The CDR3 has 17 amino acids. Germline V CDR1 and CDR2: SGHNT, YYREEE (reference sequence). The CDR3 DNA reads as TGTGCCAGCAGCCCTAGACTAGCGGGGGGTCCCACAGATACGCAGTATTTT. As protein: CASSPRLAGGPTDTQYF.